This TCR beta chain is from a study of Ad26.COV2.S vaccination and SARS-CoV-2 variants. At the level of the study: Ad26.COV2.S given intramuscularly, once or twice 56 days apart. Whole-study results and caveats: Total T cell responses, in the TCR breadth and depth analyses, may have been underestimated. Recipients of either vaccine or placebo displayed similar breadth of non-spike TCRs.

To note about this clone: The antigen is unknown.

Using immunoSEQ multiplex PCR, the repertoire was profiled, and TCRdb retains in-frame clones only, with some absent. The sample consists of some 350,000 clones, 75% to 90% of them appearing once. Described treatment: some 20 received Ad26.COV2.S at low or high dose, single or two shots; about five received placebo; per-sample allocation not given. Material that was analyzed had been drawn on day 63 after the first vaccine or placebo injection. Vaccine was an Ad26 vector expressing Wuhan-strain SARS-CoV-2 spike. Germline CDR1 is SGHDT and CDR2 is YYEEEE. The CDR3 covers 12 residues. The V gene end was trimmed by 1 base and the J gene end by 12 bases; junction bases not matched to a gene: 5.

This sample comprised peripheral blood, obtained in a trial of Ad26.COV2.S vaccine versus placebo. The chain carries TRBV5-6 and TRBJ2-7, with 9 nucleotides matching TRBD1. The sequence came from a person aged 18-60 years who received the Ad26.COV2.S COVID-19 vaccine or a placebo. CDR3 DNA: TGTGCCAGCAGCTTGCGGACAGGGGTTCGGTACTTC. It translates to CASSLRTGVRYF.